The sequence of this TCR beta chain was determined in a study of T cells in Graves' hyperthyroidism and ophthalmopathy. The CDR3 regions of TCR beta were amplified from RNA transcripts. The primer set for the first-round RT-PCR of the TCR CDR3 was HTBI. TCRdb analysed the multiplex PCR reads with MiXCR anew, one entry per CDR3 protein. The sample consists of more than 300,000 distinct CDR3 sequences, more than 12% of them appearing once. This clonotype was seen repeatedly, ten times or more. The germline V and J ends were trimmed by 0 bases and 3 bases, with 5 bases remaining between them. The CDR3 consists of 13 residues. Germline CDR1 PRHDT, CDR2 FYEKMQ (reference sequence).

The sequencing sample was made of blood. The V and J genes are TRBV13 and TRBJ2-5; D is uncertain. This sequence was found in a woman aged 25 to 39 with Graves' ophthalmopathy. The CDR3 spells CASSLGLKETQYF. DNA of the CDR3: TGTGCCAGCAGCTTAGGGCTGAAAGAGACCCAGTACTTC.